This T cell receptor beta chain was profiled in a study of blood T cell repertoires in COVID-19. Study context: The United States, Italy and Spain supplied acute and convalescent COVID-19 samples.

While infection was still active, Seattle patients were enrolled and then followed longitudinally. Profiled with immunoSEQ multiplex PCR; TCRdb holds only in-frame clones, not every one. The sample shows around 210,000 clones, 75% to 85% of them seen only once. This clone occurred once. Trimming removed 4 bases at V and 4 bases at J, with 16 bases between. The germline V gene encodes CDR1 SNHLY and CDR2 FYNNEI. The CDR3 loop spans 15 amino acids. The source is a man over 45 with COVID-19, enrolled during active disease. The chain is built from TRBV2 and TRBJ1-2; a weak D match, TRBD1 (6 bases). What was sequenced was peripheral blood. This CDR3 is CASSATSGDGYGYTF. In DNA form, the CDR3 reads TGTGCCAGCAGTGCCACCTCAGGGGATGGCTATGGCTACACCTTC.